Each of the 22 T cell receptor beta chains below was sequenced from the same sample in a study of CD8+ T cells in alopecia areata. Sequencing used cDNA as its template, made by extracting RNA and reverse transcribing it. TCRdb's copy holds only in-frame clones and misses some; the assay was immunoSEQ multiplex PCR. This sample has about 180,000 clones; roughly 60% occur once, and the top ten carry more than 1.5%. The material sequenced was CD4+ T cells sorted from blood, taken at week 0. These receptors originate from a human donor with alopecia areata.

With regard to this clone: Relative to the germline gene, one junction end is altered; a read error may explain this. The chain links TRBV29-1 to TRBJ1-2; D is perhaps TRBD1 (6 bases). The CDR3 is made up of 13 amino acids. From germline, CDR1 is SQVTM and CDR2 ANQGSEA. This chain's CDR3 is CSVRTETKYGYTF. The CDR3, as DNA: TGCAGCGTTCGGACAGAGACTAAGTATGGCTACACCTTC. Filled out from reference TRBV29-1 and TRBJ1-2, the complete variable domain reads SAVISQKPSRDICQRGTSLTIQCQVDSQVTMMFWYRQQPGQSLTLIATANQGSEATYESGFVIDKFPISRPNLTFSTLTVSNMSPEDSSIYLCSVRTETKYGYTFGSGTRLTVV.

CDR3 sequence reads: CSGVGATEAFF. Here the CDR3 DNA reads TGCAGCGGGGTCGGGGCCACTGAAGCTTTCTTT. V usage is TRBV29-1 and J usage is TRBJ1-1, with D tentatively TRBD1 (5 bases). The CDR3 is 11 amino acids. V shed 7 bases and J shed 4 bases, with 10 bases lying between them. From germline, CDR1 is SQVTM and CDR2 ANQGSEA.

This clone appeared once. The chain employs TRBV10-2 and TRBJ1-5; maybe TRBD1 (6 bases). V lost 0 bases and J 0 bases, leaving 12 bases between the germline ends. Germline V CDR1 and CDR2: WSHSY, SAAADI. CDR3 length: 17 amino acids. The CDR3 here is CASSESLQGFSNQPQHF. The CDR3 DNA reads TGCGCCAGCAGTGAGTCCTTACAGGGTTTTAGCAATCAGCCCCAGCATTTT.

V is TRBV27 and J is TRBJ2-7; 10 nucleotides agree with TRBD2. The CDR3 has 14 amino acids. V lost 8 bases and J lost 2; bases outside the gene matches: 6. CDR1 is MNHEY and CDR2 is SMNVEV in the germline V gene (reference sequence). CDR3 in amino acids: CASGNSGGPYEQYF. In nucleotides, the CDR3 is TGTGCCAGCGGAAATAGCGGGGGGCCCTACGAGCAGTACTTC.

This clone appeared a few times. This rearrangement joins TRBV4-1 to TRBJ2-7; 8 positions agree with TRBD1. The CDR3 is made up of 15 amino acids. Germline V gene data show CDR1 as MGHRA and CDR2 as YSYEKL. The V and J ends lost 1 base and 3 bases, in that order; junction bases with no gene match: 5. The CDR3 DNA is TGCGCCAGCAGCCAAGTTTATGGACAGGGCTACGAGCAGTACTTC. This gives the protein CASSQVYGQGYEQYF.

The CDR3 sequence: CAWSPGTSGINEQFF. CDR3 in DNA: TGTGCCTGGAGTCCCGGGACTAGCGGGATCAATGAGCAGTTCTTC. The chain carries TRBV30 and TRBJ2-1; 13 nucleotides line up with TRBD2. CDR1 GTSNPN and CDR2 SVGIG come from the germline V gene (reference sequence). The CDR3 is 15 residues long. The V segment lost 2 bases and the J segment 6 bases; nucleotides outside the gene matches: 4.

V gene TRBV23-1 combines with J gene TRBJ2-7; D is ambiguous. TRBV23-1 is recorded as an ORF, its role being uncertain. Trimming took 6 bases from V and 0 from J, leaving 18 bases between them. This CDR3 comprises 16 residues. CDR3: CASSQEARGHSYEQYF. The CDR3 bases are TGCGCCAGCAGCCAAGAGGCACGTGGGCACTCCTACGAGCAGTACTTC.

This clone showed up many times. J is TRBJ2-1 and V is TRBV11-2; 8 positions agree with TRBD2. The CDR3 sequence is 17 residues long. Germline V gives CDR1 SGHAT, CDR2 FQNNGV. The junction had 8 bases not matched to a gene; V was cut back by 4 bases and J by 0 bases. The CDR3 sequence is CASSSPLRGASYNEQFF. The CDR3 DNA is TGTGCCAGCAGCTCGCCGTTGCGGGGGGCCTCCTACAATGAGCAGTTCTTC.

This clone was seen a few times. This chain joins TRBV6-5 and TRBJ1-6; no clear D. Germline-derived CDR1 and CDR2 are MNHEY and SVGAGI. There are 14 residues in the CDR3. Trimming removed 2 bases at V and 10 bases at J, with 12 bases between. CDR3 in amino acids: CASSYGARTSPLHF. The CDR3, as DNA: TGTGCCAGCAGTTACGGCGCGAGGACCTCACCCCTCCACTTT.

This sequence joins TRBV11-2 and TRBJ1-5; D uncertain. V lost 0 bases to trimming and J lost 2 bases, with 5 bases between them. Germline V gene sequence: CDR1 SGHAT, CDR2 FQNNGV. The CDR3 is made up of 14 amino acids. CDR3 sequence: CASSLDRGNQPQHF. CDR3 sequence (DNA): TGTGCCAGCAGCTTAGATCGGGGCAATCAGCCCCAGCATTTT.

This chain links TRBV30 with TRBJ2-2; the D gene is possibly TRBD2 (5 bases). V was pared by 1 base and J by 6 bases, with 12 bases between. Germline-derived CDR1 and CDR2 are GTSNPN and SVGIG (reference sequence). CDR3 length equals 14 residues. CDR3 sequence (DNA): TGTGCCTGGAGTGGGGTAGCGAGCGCCGGGGAGCTGTTTTTT. Amino acids: CAWSGVASAGELFF.

This chain joins TRBV4-3 and TRBJ1-2, with D unresolved. There are 15 residues in the CDR3. Trimming took 0 bases from V and 4 from J, leaving 12 bases between them. CDR1 is LGHNA and CDR2 is YSLEER in the germline V gene. CDR3: CASSQDLIRSYGYTF. DNA for the CDR3: TGCGCCAGCAGCCAAGATCTAATCAGGAGCTATGGCTACACCTTC.

The chain recombines TRBV5-6 with TRBJ1-3; tentative D call: TRBD1 (5 bases). Germline-derived CDR1 and CDR2 are SGHDT and YYEEEE. The CDR3 extends over 14 amino acids. V was clipped by 4 bases and J by 0 bases, with 8 bases between them. The CDR3, as DNA: TGTGCCAGCAGCCGGGACCCCTCTGGAAACACCATATATTTT. As protein: CASSRDPSGNTIYF.

This clone appeared a few times. The genes are TRBV29-1 and TRBJ1-2; D ambiguous. The CDR3 sequence is 9 residues long. Germline CDR1 SQVTM, CDR2 ANQGSEA. Trimming left V 7 bases short and J 3 bases short, with 3 bases between. The CDR3, as DNA: TGCAGCGCTGACTATGGCTACACCTTC. It translates to CSADYGYTF. Full variable domain (outside the CDR3, taken from reference TRBV29-1 and TRBJ1-2): SAVISQKPSRDICQRGTSLTIQCQVDSQVTMMFWYRQQPGQSLTLIATANQGSEATYESGFVIDKFPISRPNLTFSTLTVSNMSPEDSSIYLCSADYGYTFGSGTRLTVV.

The J gene is TRBJ2-3, the V gene TRBV2; no clear D gene. This CDR3 comprises 14 residues. The ends were cut back, 2 bases at V and 2 bases at J, with 8 bases in the middle. The germline gives CDR1 SNHLY, CDR2 FYNNEI. CDR3 amino acids: CASSEFSLTDTQYF. CDR3 DNA sequence: TGTGCCAGCAGTGAATTTAGCCTCACAGATACGCAGTATTTT.

In regard to this clone: Additional DNA sequences in this sample encode the identical CDR3. V gene TRBV29-1 combines with J gene TRBJ2-3; D could derive from TRBD1 or TRBD2 (6 bases each). This CDR3 has 13 residues. Germline CDR1 reads SQVTM; CDR2 reads ANQGSEA. V lost 8 bases to trimming and J lost 3 bases, with 15 bases between them. This CDR3 reads CSLRGLVTDTQYF. The DNA for the CDR3 is TGCAGCCTCCGGGGGCTGGTGACAGATACGCAGTATTTT.

V and J are TRBV2 and TRBJ2-2; D unresolved. The CDR3 spans 12 residues. CDR1 is SNHLY and CDR2 is FYNNEI in the germline V gene. This CDR3 reads CAGGRNTGELFF. The CDR3, as DNA: TGTGCGGGCGGACGGAACACCGGGGAGCTGTTTTTT.

This clone was detected ten times or more. The rearrangement joins TRBV28 to TRBJ2-1, with D possibly being TRBD1 (6 bases). Germline CDR1 reads MDHEN; CDR2 reads SYDVKM. This CDR3 contains 15 residues. Trimming stripped 8 bases from V and 4 bases from J, with 18 bases between. The CDR3 region has the DNA TGTGCCAGCCAGGACATTTTGGGGGCTTACAATGAGCAGTTCTTC. It codes for CASQDILGAYNEQFF.

This sequence joins TRBV4-2 and TRBJ2-1; unclear D gene. This CDR3 spans 14 amino acids. In germline, CDR1 is LGHNA, CDR2 YNFKEQ. V was pared by 0 bases and J by 5 bases, with 8 bases between. CDR3 in DNA: TGTGCCAGCAGCCAAGAGCAGGCCAACAATGAGCAGTTCTTC. Translating it yields CASSQEQANNEQFF.

This clone occurred once. The rearrangement uses TRBV25-1 and TRBJ2-7, with TRBD1 matching 9 bases. CDR1 is MGHDK and CDR2 is SYGVNS in the germline V gene. The CDR3 is 15 amino acids. With V trimmed by 6 bases and J by 7 bases, 13 bases remained unmatched. The CDR3 loop reads CASSAPGTGGSEQYF. The DNA for the CDR3 is TGTGCCAGCAGCGCTCCGGGTACAGGGGGCAGTGAGCAGTACTTC.

The chain links TRBV5-6 to TRBJ1-1, with D unresolved. CDR3 length: 14 amino acids. Germline CDR1 and CDR2: SGHDT and YYEEEE. Trimming took 0 bases from V and 5 from J, leaving 11 bases between them. CDR3 region: CASSLGSHLTEAFF. Written as DNA, the CDR3 is TGTGCCAGCAGCTTGGGCAGTCATCTTACTGAAGCTTTCTTT.

The J gene is TRBJ2-1, the V gene TRBV19, with D maybe TRBD1 (6 bases). V was clipped by 1 base and J by 10 bases, with 17 bases between them. The CDR3 loop spans 15 amino acids. CDR1 is LNHDA and CDR2 is SQIVND in the germline V gene (reference sequence). The CDR3 loop is CASSIVGTWVGEQFF. For the CDR3, the DNA is TGTGCCAGTAGTATAGTGGGGACATGGGTAGGGGAGCAGTTCTTC.